These 20 T cell receptor beta chains came from one sample sequenced in a study of blood T cell repertoires in COVID-19. Libraries were prepared by immunoSEQ multiplex PCR; TCRdb keeps only in-frame clonotypes and omits some of them. The sample yields about 73,000 clones, about 80% seen once. Source material: peripheral blood. These receptors originate from a human donor in a cohort sampled during active COVID-19.

This clone appeared a single time. This sequence joins TRBV6-1 and TRBJ1-1, with 9 bases matching TRBD1. With V trimmed by 2 bases and J by 7 bases, 5 bases remained unmatched. Germline V gene sequence: CDR1 MNHNS, CDR2 SASEGT. The CDR3 is 14 amino acids. CDR3 loop: CASSEHRGRSEAFF. The CDR3 DNA follows: TGTGCCAGCAGTGAACACAGGGGGCGCAGTGAAGCTTTCTTT.

The genes are TRBV4-1 and TRBJ2-3, with TRBD2 matching 15 bases. The trim removed 1 base at V and 5 bases at J, leaving 4 bases unmatched. The CDR3 totals 17 residues. Germline V gene lookup returns CDR1 MGHRA and CDR2 YSYEKL. The CDR3 bases are TGCGCCAGCAGCCAAGGGACTAGCGGGGGGGCCGTAGATACGCAGTATTTT. This translates into CASSQGTSGGAVDTQYF.

This chain joins TRBV7-3 and TRBJ1-5; D gene ambiguous. The V gene lost 0 bases and the J gene lost 7 bases, with 7 bases spanning the gap. Germline CDR1 is SGHTA and CDR2 is FQGTGA. This CDR3 is 13 amino acids long. CDR3 nucleotides: TGTGCCAGCAGCTTAACTGAGGGACAGCCCCAGCATTTT. Translating it yields CASSLTEGQPQHF.

V is TRBV5-1 and J is TRBJ1-2; a possible D gene is TRBD1 (6 bases). Germline loops: CDR1 SGHRS, CDR2 YFSETQ. The CDR3 is 13 amino acids. Trimming took off 0 bases at V and 4 bases at J, with 7 bases between the two ends. The CDR3: CASSLEQGYGYTF. The CDR3, as DNA: TGCGCCAGCAGCTTGGAACAGGGCTATGGCTACACCTTC.

The genes are TRBV7-9 and TRBJ2-6; TRBD1 agrees at 9 bases. This CDR3 is 19 amino acids long. The ends lost 5 bases at V and 4 bases at J; junction bases unmatched: 15. Germline V gene sequence: CDR1 SEHNR, CDR2 FQNEAQ (reference sequence). The CDR3 DNA reads TGTGCCAGCAGCCTGTCGCCGGGACAGGGTCCGGGGGGGGCCAACGTCCTGACTTTC. It codes for CASSLSPGQGPGGANVLTF.

The chain couples TRBV9 to TRBJ2-7; unclear D gene. The V and J ends lost 0 bases and 5 bases respectively, with 12 bases between them. From germline, CDR1 is SGDLS and CDR2 YYNGEE. CDR3 length: 14 residues. CDR3 coding DNA: TGTGCCAGCAGCGTAGGGCCCACGTTCGACGAGCAGTACTTC. Translation gives CASSVGPTFDEQYF.

The V and J genes are TRBV11-3 and TRBJ2-3; maybe TRBD2 (6 bases). Trimming shortened V by 1 base and J by 0 bases, and 8 bases separated the two germline ends. The germline V gene encodes CDR1 SGHNT and CDR2 YENEEA. This CDR3 spans 15 amino acids. The CDR3 sequence is CASSLVAGSTDTQYF. CDR3 DNA: TGTGCCAGCAGCTTAGTGGCGGGGAGCACAGATACGCAGTATTTT. The complete variable domain, with remaining parts taken from reference TRBV11-3 and TRBJ2-3, reads EAGVVQSPRYKIIEKKQPVAFWCNPISGHNTLYWYLQNLGQGPELLIRYENEEAVDDSQLPKDRFSAERLKGVDSTLKIQPAELGDSAVYLCASSLVAGSTDTQYFGPGTRLTVL.

This rearrangement joins TRBV7-2 to TRBJ1-6; D remains unclear. CDR1 and CDR2 (germline): SGHTA, FQGNSA. Deletions cut 2 bases from V and 5 bases from J, with 13 bases between. The CDR3 runs 16 residues. The DNA of the CDR3 is TGTGCCAGCAGCTTAAGGCAGGTTTGGAATAATTCACCCCTCCACTTT. This sequence encodes CASSLRQVWNNSPLHF.

V gene TRBV15 combines with J gene TRBJ2-1; 10 nucleotides match TRBD2. CDR3 length: 16 amino acids. The junction had 7 bases not matched to a gene; V was cut back by 2 bases and J by 6 bases. Germline CDR1 and CDR2: LNHNV and YYDKDF (reference sequence). The CDR3 is CATSRRGTSEGNEQFF. The CDR3 DNA reads as TGTGCCACCAGCAGACGTGGGACTAGCGAGGGCAATGAGCAGTTCTTC.

Comments on this clone: One end of the junction is discordant with germline, which a read error may explain. V is TRBV7-7 and J is TRBJ2-5; TRBD1 is a possible D gene (5 bases). From germline, CDR1 is SSHAT and CDR2 FNYEAQ (reference sequence). This CDR3 contains 13 residues. CDR3 loop: CASSPRVRETQYF. The CDR3 nucleotides read TGTGCTAGCAGCCCCAGGGTGAGGGAGACCCAGTACTTC. The whole variable domain, remainder taken from reference TRBV7-7 and TRBJ2-5, is GAGVSQSPRYKVTKRGQDVTLRCDPISSHATLYWYQQALGQGPEFLTYFNYEAQPDKSGLPSDRFSAERPEGSISTLTIQRTEQRDSAMYRCASSPRVRETQYFGPGTRLLVL.

This clone was counted a few times. The CDR3 loop is CSVVPRDRAYEQYF. The CDR3 DNA is TGCAGCGTTGTACCCCGGGACAGGGCCTACGAGCAGTACTTC. The chain employs TRBV29-1 and TRBJ2-7; 9 bases are a match to TRBD1. Germline CDR1 is SQVTM and CDR2 is ANQGSEA. The CDR3 length is 14 residues. The V gene end was trimmed by 4 bases and the J gene end by 2 bases; junction bases not matched to a gene: 6.

The chain carries TRBV24-1 and TRBJ1-1, with a weak D call TRBD1 (6 bases). CDR1 is KGHDR and CDR2 is SFDVKD in the germline V gene. The CDR3 spans 14 residues. The V gene lost 2 bases and the J gene lost 3 bases, with 9 bases spanning the gap. The CDR3 is CATSDSQGYTEAFF. The CDR3 nucleotides read TGTGCCACCAGTGATTCACAGGGATACACTGAAGCTTTCTTT.

This clone was observed a single time. The CDR3 is CASSFGAGAGGYNEQFF. In DNA, the CDR3 is TGTGCCAGCAGCTTCGGAGCAGGGGCGGGGGGTTACAATGAGCAGTTCTTC. The chain uses TRBV5-6 and TRBJ2-1, with 8 positions matching TRBD2. Germline V gives CDR1 SGHDT, CDR2 YYEEEE. V gave up 2 bases and J gave up 4 bases; unmatched junction bases: 11. This CDR3 has 17 amino acids.

The gene calls are TRBV10-3 and TRBJ2-7, with a possible D match to TRBD1 (6 bases). This CDR3 contains 15 residues. Per germline, CDR1 ENHRY and CDR2 SYGVKD. Trimming removed 10 bases at V and 2 bases at J, with 21 bases between. The CDR3 loop reads CATLVGQGSPYEQYF. CDR3 DNA sequence: TGTGCCACTCTCGTCGGGCAGGGGTCCCCCTACGAGCAGTACTTC.

The CDR3 nucleotides read TGTGCCAGCAGCCAAGATCGATCTAGCGGGGGATTCGTAAGTAACAATGAGCAGTTCTTC. Residues: CASSQDRSSGGFVSNNEQFF. J is TRBJ2-1 and V is TRBV4-2, with 10 bases identical to TRBD2. The CDR3 is 20 residues long. V dropped 0 bases and J dropped 5; count of bases not matched to a gene: 16. CDR1 is LGHNA, CDR2 YNFKEQ, per germline.

V gene TRBV7-2 combines with J gene TRBJ2-7, with D perhaps matching TRBD1 (5 bases). The CDR3 spans 15 residues. CDR1 and CDR2 from the germline V gene are SGHTA and FQGNSA. Trimming left V 2 bases short and J 5 bases short, with 16 bases between. DNA for the CDR3: TGTGCCAGCAGCTTACAGGGCACGCGCACGGACGAGCAGTACTTC. Encoded protein: CASSLQGTRTDEQYF. Looking up the rest from reference TRBV7-2 and TRBJ2-7 gives the full variable domain: GAGVSQSPSNKVTEKGKDVELRCDPISGHTALYWYRQSLGQGLEFLIYFQGNSAPDKSGLPSDRFSAERTGGSVSTLTIQRTQQEDSAVYLCASSLQGTRTDEQYFGPGTRLTVT.

The rearrangement joins TRBV5-1 to TRBJ2-1, with D possibly being TRBD2 (6 bases). Germline lookup yields CDR1 SGHRS and CDR2 YFSETQ. With 3 bases removed from V and 4 bases from J, the gap between germline ends came to 14 bases. The CDR3 has 15 amino acids. As DNA, the CDR3 is TGCGCCAGCAGCTGGGGGGACCCACAATACAATGAGCAGTTCTTC. Its protein product is CASSWGDPQYNEQFF.

The V and J genes are TRBV6-5 and TRBJ1-2; 8 nucleotides agree with TRBD1. The CDR3 consists of 13 residues. Germline V CDR1 and CDR2: MNHEY, SVGAGI. Trimming cost V 6 bases and J 8 bases; bases outside gene matches: 8. As DNA, the CDR3 is TGTGCCAGCAGCGTGCAGGGGGCTCGAGGCTACACCTTC. Protein product: CASSVQGARGYTF.

Details on this clone: Other DNA sequences of this sample code for an identical CDR3. The chain joins TRBV10-3 to TRBJ2-3; 12 bases fit TRBD2. Germline V CDR1 and CDR2: ENHRY, SYGVKD. This CDR3 has 15 amino acids. Trimming took 6 bases from V and 3 from J; bases not matched to a gene: 4. The CDR3 DNA is TGTGCCATCAGACTAGCGGGGGGCCGAACAGATACGCAGTATTTT. Residues: CAIRLAGGRTDTQYF.

This clone came up once. In nucleotides, the CDR3 is TGTGCCAGCAGCCAGGGACTTGGTCAGCCCCAGCATTTT. Protein sequence: CASSQGLGQPQHF. The V gene is TRBV4-2, the J gene TRBJ1-5, with D possibly matching TRBD1 (5 bases). Germline V gene data show CDR1 as LGHNA and CDR2 as YNFKEQ. Trimming left V 3 bases short and J 6 bases short, with 9 bases between. This CDR3 region has 13 residues.